The 10 T cell receptor beta chains in this list originate from one sample, sequenced in a study of blood T cell repertoires in COVID-19. Libraries were prepared by immunoSEQ multiplex PCR; TCRdb keeps only in-frame clonotypes and omits some of them. The data show 250,000 to 300,000 clones, with about nine tenths seen just once and around 3% held by the top ten. The specimen sequenced was peripheral blood. The receptors here all came from a woman aged 25 to 39 with active or convalescent COVID-19.

This rearrangement joins TRBV11-2 to TRBJ2-7, with D possibly being TRBD2 (6 bases). The CDR3 spans 15 residues. Deletions cut 1 base from V and 4 bases from J, with 14 bases between. Germline V CDR1 and CDR2: SGHAT, FQNNGV. The DNA of the CDR3 is TGTGCCAGCAGCTTAGGTGGCGGGGTCGGTTACGAGCAGTACTTC. Protein product: CASSLGGGVGYEQYF.

Notes on this clone: The sample has other DNA sequences that encode this CDR3 too. The rearrangement uses TRBV19 and TRBJ1-3, with unresolved D. Trimming shortened V by 5 bases and J by 3 bases, and 5 bases separated the two germline ends. Germline lookup yields CDR1 LNHDA and CDR2 SQIVND (reference sequence). The CDR3 is 12 residues long. The CDR3 DNA reads as TGTGCCAGTAGTCCCGGTGGAAACACCATATATTTT. This encodes CASSPGGNTIYF.

The chain couples TRBV11-1 to TRBJ2-7; no clear D. Per the germline V gene, CDR1 is SGHAT and CDR2 is FQDESV (reference sequence). The length of the CDR3 is 14 residues. V lost 4 bases and J 3 bases, leaving 13 bases between the germline ends. The DNA for the CDR3 is TGTGCCAGCAGCTCCACGCAAAGTAGCTACGAGCAGTACTTC. Protein sequence: CASSSTQSSYEQYF.

This chain connects TRBV4-3 to TRBJ1-2, with no clear D. Trimming shortened V by 4 bases and J by 3 bases, and 18 bases separated the two germline ends. CDR1 is LGHNA, CDR2 YSLEER, per germline. The CDR3 loop spans 16 amino acids. The CDR3 DNA follows: TGCGCCAGCAGCCTACGTAGTGAATCCCCCTACTATGGCTACACCTTC. Translating it yields CASSLRSESPYYGYTF.

The chain has TRBV2 and TRBJ2-7, with TRBD1 matching 7 bases. V lost 3 bases and J lost 3; bases outside the gene matches: 8. Germline V CDR1 and CDR2: SNHLY, FYNNEI. The CDR3 spans 15 residues. The CDR3 spells CASSEGTALNYEQYF. The CDR3 DNA sequence: TGTGCCAGCAGTGAGGGGACAGCCCTTAACTACGAGCAGTACTTC.

This clone was seen a handful of times. The V and J genes are TRBV9 and TRBJ2-4; D gene unclear. CDR1 is SGDLS and CDR2 is YYNGEE in the germline V gene. The CDR3 consists of 12 residues. The germline V and J ends were trimmed by 4 bases and 8 bases, with 10 bases remaining between them. CDR3 sequence: CASSPEPHIQYF. The CDR3 nucleotides are TGTGCCAGCAGCCCGGAGCCGCACATTCAGTACTTC.

The rearrangement joins TRBV6-5 to TRBJ1-1; 7 nucleotides agree with TRBD1. The J segment lost 4 bases and the V segment lost 0 bases, leaving 8 bases of the junction unmatched. CDR1 and CDR2 (germline): MNHEY, SVGAGI. The CDR3 spans 16 residues. The CDR3: CASSYSRGPGGTEAFF. CDR3 in DNA: TGTGCCAGCAGTTACTCGCGGGGTCCAGGGGGCACTGAAGCTTTCTTT.

The chain couples TRBV3-1 (or the pseudogene TRBV3-2) to TRBJ2-3; 9 nucleotides match TRBD1. V lost 2 bases and J lost 3; bases outside the gene matches: 6. This CDR3 is 16 amino acids long. Germline V CDR1 and CDR2: LGHDT, YNNKEL (reference sequence). The CDR3 reads CASSQTRQGGTDTQYF. DNA for the CDR3: TGTGCCAGCAGCCAAACCCGACAGGGGGGGACAGATACGCAGTATTTT.

The genes are TRBV18 and TRBJ2-3; 7 bases agree with TRBD1. Per the germline V gene, CDR1 is KGHSH and CDR2 is LQKENI. The CDR3 has 15 amino acids. The J segment lost 0 bases and the V segment lost 6 bases, leaving 6 bases of the junction unmatched. CDR3 nucleotide sequence: TGTGCCAGCTCCCGGGACAGTCCTAGCACAGATACGCAGTATTTT. It translates to CASSRDSPSTDTQYF.

The genes are TRBV5-1 and TRBJ1-5, with 9 bases matching TRBD1. Trimming removed 4 bases from V and 4 bases from J; junction bases left unmatched: 3. CDR3 length: 14 residues. Germline CDR1 SGHRS, CDR2 YFSETQ. The CDR3 bases are TGCGCCAGCAGCGTCGGGACAGGGAATCAGCCCCAGCATTTT. Translated: CASSVGTGNQPQHF.